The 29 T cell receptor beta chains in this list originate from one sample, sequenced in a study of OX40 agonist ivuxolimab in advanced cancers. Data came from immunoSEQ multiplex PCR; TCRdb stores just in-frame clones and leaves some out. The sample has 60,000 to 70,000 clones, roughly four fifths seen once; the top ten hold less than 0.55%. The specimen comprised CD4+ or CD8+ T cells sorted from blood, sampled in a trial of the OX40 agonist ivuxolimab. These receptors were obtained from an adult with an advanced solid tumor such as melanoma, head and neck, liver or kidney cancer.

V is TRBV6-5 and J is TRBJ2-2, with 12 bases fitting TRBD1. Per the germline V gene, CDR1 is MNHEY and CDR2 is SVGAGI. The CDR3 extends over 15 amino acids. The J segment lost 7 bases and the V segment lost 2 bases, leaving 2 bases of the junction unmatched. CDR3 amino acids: CASSYGTGGLGELFF. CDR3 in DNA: TGTGCCAGCAGTTACGGGACAGGGGGCCTCGGGGAGCTGTTTTTT.

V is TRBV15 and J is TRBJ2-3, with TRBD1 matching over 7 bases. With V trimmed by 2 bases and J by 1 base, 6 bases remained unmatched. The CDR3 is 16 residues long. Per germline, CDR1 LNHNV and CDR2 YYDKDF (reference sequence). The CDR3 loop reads CATSRRQGEGTDTQYF. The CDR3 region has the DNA TGTGCCACCAGCAGAAGACAGGGAGAGGGCACAGATACGCAGTATTTT. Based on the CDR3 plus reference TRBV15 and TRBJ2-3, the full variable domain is DAMVIQNPRYQVTQFGKPVTLSCSQTLNHNVMYWYQQKSSQAPKLLFHYYDKDFNNEADTPDNFQSRRPNTSFCFLDIRSPGLGDTAMYLCATSRRQGEGTDTQYFGPGTRLTVL.

The DNA for the CDR3 is TGTGCCAGCAGTTCGCTACAGGTGATTAGCTCCTACGAGCAGTACTTC. Amino acids: CASSSLQVISSYEQYF. The gene calls are TRBV6-5 and TRBJ2-7, with D possibly TRBD1 on 5 matching bases. V lost 4 bases and J lost 0, with 16 bases in between. The CDR3 totals 16 residues. CDR1 MNHEY and CDR2 SVGAGI come from the germline V gene.

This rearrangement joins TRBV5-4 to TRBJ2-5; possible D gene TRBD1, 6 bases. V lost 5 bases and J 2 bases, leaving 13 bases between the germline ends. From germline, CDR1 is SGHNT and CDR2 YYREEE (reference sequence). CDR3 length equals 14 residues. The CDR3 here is CASRSGTKQETQYF. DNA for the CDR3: TGTGCCAGCAGATCAGGGACAAAGCAAGAGACCCAGTACTTC.

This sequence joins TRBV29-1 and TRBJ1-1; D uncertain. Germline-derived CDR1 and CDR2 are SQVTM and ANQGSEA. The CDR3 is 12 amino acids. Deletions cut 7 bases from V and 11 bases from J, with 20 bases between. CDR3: CSGLGVDQNAFF. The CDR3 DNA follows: TGCAGCGGCCTGGGAGTCGACCAAAACGCTTTCTTT.

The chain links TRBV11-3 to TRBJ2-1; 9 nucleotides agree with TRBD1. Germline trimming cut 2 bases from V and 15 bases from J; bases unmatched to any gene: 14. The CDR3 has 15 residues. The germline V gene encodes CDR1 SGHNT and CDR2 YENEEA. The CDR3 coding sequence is TGTGCCAGCAGCTTATCATCGGACAGGGGAAAGGTCAGGTTCTTC. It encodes CASSLSSDRGKVRFF. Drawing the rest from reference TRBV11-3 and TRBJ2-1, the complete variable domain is EAGVVQSPRYKIIEKKQPVAFWCNPISGHNTLYWYLQNLGQGPELLIRYENEEAVDDSQLPKDRFSAERLKGVDSTLKIQPAELGDSAVYLCASSLSSDRGKVRFFGPGTRLTVL.

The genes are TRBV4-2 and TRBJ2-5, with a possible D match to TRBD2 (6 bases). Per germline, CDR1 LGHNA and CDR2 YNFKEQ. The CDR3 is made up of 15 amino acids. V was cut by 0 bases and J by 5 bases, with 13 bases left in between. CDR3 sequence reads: CASSQEGGAGETQYF. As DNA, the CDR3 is TGTGCCAGCAGCCAAGAAGGAGGGGCGGGGGAGACCCAGTACTTC.

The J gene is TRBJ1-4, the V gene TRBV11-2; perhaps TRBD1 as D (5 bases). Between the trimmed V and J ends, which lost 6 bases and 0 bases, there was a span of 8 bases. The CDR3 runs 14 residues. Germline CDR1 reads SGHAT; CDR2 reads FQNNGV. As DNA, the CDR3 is TGTGCCAGCAGTTCGACAGCAACTAATGAAAAACTGTTTTTT. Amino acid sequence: CASSSTATNEKLFF.

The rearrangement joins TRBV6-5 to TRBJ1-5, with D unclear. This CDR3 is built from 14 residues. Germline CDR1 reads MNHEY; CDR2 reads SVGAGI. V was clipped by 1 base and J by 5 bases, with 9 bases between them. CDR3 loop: CASSYFKGYQPQHF. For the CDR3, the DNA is TGTGCCAGCAGTTACTTTAAGGGATATCAGCCCCAGCATTTT.

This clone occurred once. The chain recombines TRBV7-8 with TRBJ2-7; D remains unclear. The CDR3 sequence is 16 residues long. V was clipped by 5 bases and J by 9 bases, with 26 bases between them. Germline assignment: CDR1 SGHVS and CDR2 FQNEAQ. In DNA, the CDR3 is TGTGCCAGCAGCCCTAGGCCGAGAAGAGACCTGGGCGGGCAGTACGTC. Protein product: CASSPRPRRDLGGQYV.

The CDR3 DNA reads TGTGCCAGCAGCTATAGCGGGAGGGCCCTGAATGAGCAGTTCTTC. Residues: CASSYSGRALNEQFF. The genes are TRBV7-8 and TRBJ2-1, with TRBD2 matching over 11 bases. The CDR3 is made up of 15 amino acids. J gave up 7 bases and V 4 bases, and 6 bases lay outside the gene matches. CDR1 and CDR2 from the germline V gene are SGHVS and FQNEAQ. The full variable domain, in which reference TRBV7-8 and TRBJ2-1 provide the parts outside the CDR3, is GAGVSQSPRYKVAKRGQDVALRCDPISGHVSLFWYQQALGQGPEFLTYFQNEAQLDKSGLPSDRFFAERPEGSVSTLKIQRTQQEDSAVYLCASSYSGRALNEQFFGPGTRLTVL.

The CDR3 sequence is CASSRDSTDTQYF. CDR3 in DNA: TGTGCCAGCTCACGGGACAGTACAGATACGCAGTATTTT. J is TRBJ2-3 and V is TRBV18; 7 positions match TRBD1. The germline CDR1 and CDR2 sequences are KGHSH and LQKENI. The CDR3 is 13 amino acids. V shed 4 bases and J 3 bases; nucleotides not matched to a gene: 1. Based on the CDR3 plus reference TRBV18 and TRBJ2-3, the full variable domain is NAGVMQNPRHLVRRRGQEARLRCSPMKGHSHVYWYRQLPEEGLKFMVYLQKENIIDESGMPKERFSAEFPKEGPSILRIQQVVRGDSAAYFCASSRDSTDTQYFGPGTRLTVL.

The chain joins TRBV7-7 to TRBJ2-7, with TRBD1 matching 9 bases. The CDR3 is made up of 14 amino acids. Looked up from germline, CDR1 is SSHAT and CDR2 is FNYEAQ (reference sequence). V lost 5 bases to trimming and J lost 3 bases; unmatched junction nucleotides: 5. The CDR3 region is CASSRRQGGYEQYV. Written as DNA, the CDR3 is TGTGCCAGCAGCCGAAGACAGGGGGGCTACGAGCAGTACGTC.

CDR3 in DNA: TGTGCCATCAGACCGGGACAGGGGTATCTTGAAGACTACACCTTC. Translating it yields CAIRPGQGYLEDYTF. This chain uses TRBV10-3 with TRBJ1-2; TRBD1 matches 10 bases. V lost 6 bases to trimming and J lost 10 bases; unmatched junction nucleotides: 14. Germline V gene sequence: CDR1 ENHRY, CDR2 SYGVKD. This CDR3 comprises 15 residues.

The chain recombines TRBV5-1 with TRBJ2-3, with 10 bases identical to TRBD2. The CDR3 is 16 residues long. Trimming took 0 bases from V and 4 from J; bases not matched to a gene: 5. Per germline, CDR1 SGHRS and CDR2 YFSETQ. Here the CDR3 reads CASSLETLAGADTQYF. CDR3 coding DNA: TGCGCCAGCAGCTTGGAAACCCTAGCGGGGGCAGATACGCAGTATTTT.

The CDR3 protein is CASSVYSNQPQHF. CDR3 bases: TGTGCCAGCAGTGTTTATAGCAATCAGCCCCAGCATTTT. The V call is TRBV2, the J call TRBJ1-5; D is unclear. Germline V CDR1 and CDR2: SNHLY, FYNNEI. The CDR3 sequence is 13 residues long. V was pared by 4 bases and J by 0 bases, with 4 bases between.

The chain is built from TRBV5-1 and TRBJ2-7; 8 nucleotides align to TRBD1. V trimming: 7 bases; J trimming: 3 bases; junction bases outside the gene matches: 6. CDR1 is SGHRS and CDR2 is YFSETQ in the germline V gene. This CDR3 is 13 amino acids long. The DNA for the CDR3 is TGCGCCAGCGGCAGGACAGGGAACTACGAGCAGTACTTC. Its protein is CASGRTGNYEQYF. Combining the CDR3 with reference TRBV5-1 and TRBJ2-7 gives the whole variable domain KAGVTQTPRYLIKTRGQQVTLSCSPISGHRSVSWYQQTPGQGLQFLFEYFSETQRNKGNFPGRFSGRQFSNSRSEMNVSTLELGDSALYLCASGRTGNYEQYFGPGTRLTVT.

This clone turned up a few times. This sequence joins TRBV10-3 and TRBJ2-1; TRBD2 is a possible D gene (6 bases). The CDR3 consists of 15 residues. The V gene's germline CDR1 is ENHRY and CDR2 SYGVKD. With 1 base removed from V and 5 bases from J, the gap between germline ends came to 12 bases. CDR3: CAISELSSVNNEQFF. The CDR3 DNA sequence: TGTGCCATCAGTGAGTTATCTAGCGTAAACAATGAGCAGTTCTTC.

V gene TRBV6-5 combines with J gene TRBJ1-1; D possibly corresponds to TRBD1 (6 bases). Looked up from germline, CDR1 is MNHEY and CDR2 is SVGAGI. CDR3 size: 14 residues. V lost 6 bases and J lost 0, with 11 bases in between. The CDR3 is CASRFGGMNTEAFF. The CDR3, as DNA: TGTGCCAGCAGATTCGGGGGCATGAACACTGAAGCTTTCTTT.

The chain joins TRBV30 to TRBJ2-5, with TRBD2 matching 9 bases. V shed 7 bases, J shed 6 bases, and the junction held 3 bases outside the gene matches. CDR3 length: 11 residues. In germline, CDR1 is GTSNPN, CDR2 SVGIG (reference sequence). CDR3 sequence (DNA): TGTGCCTCGAGCGGGGGGCAGACCCAGTACTTC. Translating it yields CASSGGQTQYF. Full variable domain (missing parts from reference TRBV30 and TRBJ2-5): SQTIHQWPATLVQPVGSPLSLECTVEGTSNPNLYWYRQAAGRGLQLLFYSVGIGQISSEVPQNLSASRPQDRQFILSSKKLLLSDSGFYLCASSGGQTQYFGPGTRLLVL.

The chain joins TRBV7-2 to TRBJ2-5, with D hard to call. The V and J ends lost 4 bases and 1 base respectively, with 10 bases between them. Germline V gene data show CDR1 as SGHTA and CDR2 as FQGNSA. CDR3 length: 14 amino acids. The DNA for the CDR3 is TGTGCCAGCAGCTATACTCTACCCCAAGAGACCCAGTACTTC. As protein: CASSYTLPQETQYF.

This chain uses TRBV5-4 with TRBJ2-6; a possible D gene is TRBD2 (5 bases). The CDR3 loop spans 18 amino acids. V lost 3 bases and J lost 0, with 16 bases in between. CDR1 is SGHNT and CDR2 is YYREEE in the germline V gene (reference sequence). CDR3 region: CASSSKLTGSSGANVLTF. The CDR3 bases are TGTGCCAGCAGCTCGAAGTTGACGGGGAGCTCTGGGGCCAACGTCCTGACTTTC.

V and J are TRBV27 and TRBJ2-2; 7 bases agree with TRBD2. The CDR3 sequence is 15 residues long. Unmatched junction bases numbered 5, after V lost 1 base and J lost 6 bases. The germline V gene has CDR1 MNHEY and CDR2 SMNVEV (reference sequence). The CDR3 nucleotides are TGTGCCAGCAGTTTATGGGGGGAGGGATCCGGGGAGCTGTTTTTT. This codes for CASSLWGEGSGELFF.

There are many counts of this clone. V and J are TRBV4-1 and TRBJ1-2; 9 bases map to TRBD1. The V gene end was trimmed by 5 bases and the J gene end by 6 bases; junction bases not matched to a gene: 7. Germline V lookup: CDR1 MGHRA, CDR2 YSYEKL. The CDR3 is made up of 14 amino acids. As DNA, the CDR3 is TGCGCCAGCAGCAACGACAGGGGGTGGGATGGCTACACCTTC. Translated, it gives CASSNDRGWDGYTF.

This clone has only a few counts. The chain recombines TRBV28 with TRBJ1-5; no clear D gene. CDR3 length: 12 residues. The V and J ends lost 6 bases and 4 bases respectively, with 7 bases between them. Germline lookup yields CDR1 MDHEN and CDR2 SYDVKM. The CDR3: CASRGRNQPQHF. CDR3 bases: TGTGCCAGCAGGGGCAGAAATCAGCCCCAGCATTTT.

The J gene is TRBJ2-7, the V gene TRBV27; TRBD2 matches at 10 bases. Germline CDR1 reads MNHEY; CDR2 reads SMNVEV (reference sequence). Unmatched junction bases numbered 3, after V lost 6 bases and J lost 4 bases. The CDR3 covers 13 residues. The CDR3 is CASRLAGLYEQYF. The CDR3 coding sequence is TGTGCCAGCAGACTAGCGGGATTGTACGAGCAGTACTTC.

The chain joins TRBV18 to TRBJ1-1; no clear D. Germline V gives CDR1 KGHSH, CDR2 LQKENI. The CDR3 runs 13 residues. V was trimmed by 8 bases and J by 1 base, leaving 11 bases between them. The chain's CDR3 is CASLWSGNTEAFF. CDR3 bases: TGTGCCAGCCTTTGGTCTGGGAACACTGAAGCTTTCTTT.

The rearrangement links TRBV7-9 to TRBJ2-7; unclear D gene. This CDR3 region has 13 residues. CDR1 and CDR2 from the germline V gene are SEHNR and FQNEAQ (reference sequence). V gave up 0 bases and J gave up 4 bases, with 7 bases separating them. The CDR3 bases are TGTGCCAGCAGCTTAGCGGCCCATTACGAGCAGTACGTC. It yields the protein CASSLAAHYEQYV.

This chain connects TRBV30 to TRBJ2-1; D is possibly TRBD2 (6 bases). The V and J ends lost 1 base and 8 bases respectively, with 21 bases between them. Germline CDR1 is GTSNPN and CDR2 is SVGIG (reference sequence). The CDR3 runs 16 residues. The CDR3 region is CAWSARLAPSLDEQFF. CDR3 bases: TGTGCCTGGAGTGCCCGTCTAGCGCCGAGCCTGGATGAGCAGTTCTTC.